The 17 T cell receptor beta chains in this list originate from one sample, sequenced in a study of CD8 T cells in Susac syndrome. With random hexamers, about 0.45 to 1 ug RNA was reverse transcribed. A single record per CDR3 protein comes from TCRdb applying MiXCR to the immunoSEQ multiplex PCR reads. The sample lists around 56,000 distinct CDR3 sequences; more than 80% were seen once. Sequencing input: CD8+ T cells from PBMCs. All receptors derive from a human donor in good health.

J is TRBJ2-1 and V is TRBV2; D not resolved. The CDR3 has 15 residues. V was clipped by 7 bases and J by 6 bases, with 19 bases between them. Per germline, CDR1 SNHLY and CDR2 FYNNEI. In nucleotides, the CDR3 is TGTGCCAGCACTATTACCCCCACCCCCTTCAATGAGCAGTTCTTC. Encoded protein: CASTITPTPFNEQFF. Complete variable domain (other parts from reference TRBV2 and TRBJ2-1): EPEVTQTPSHQVTQMGQEVILRCVPISNHLYFYWYRQILGQKVEFLVSFYNNEISEKSEIFDDQFSVERPDGSNFTLKIRSTKLEDSAMYFCASTITPTPFNEQFFGPGTRLTVL.

Notes on this clonotype: A read error may produce the germline difference seen at one junction end. The chain employs TRBV28 and TRBJ2-2; a weak D match, TRBD1 (6 bases). The CDR3 is 15 residues long. CDR1 and CDR2 (germline): MDHEN, SYDVKM. CDR3 amino acids: CASSFRDRNTGEMFF. In nucleotides, the CDR3 is TGTGCCAGCAGTTTTCGAGACAGGAACACCGGGGAGATGTTTTTT. Variable domain in full (rest from reference TRBV28 and TRBJ2-2): DVKVTQSSRYLVKRTGEKVFLECVQDMDHENMFWYRQDPGLGLRLIYFSYDVKMKEKGDIPEGYSVSREKKERFSLILESASTNQTSMYLCASSFRDRNTGEMFFGEGSRLTVL.

V is TRBV28 and J is TRBJ1-2; D not certain. Trimming removed 3 bases from V and 3 bases from J, with 14 bases in between. Germline V lookup: CDR1 MDHEN, CDR2 SYDVKM. The CDR3 is 15 residues long. CDR3 sequence (DNA): TGTGCCAGCAGTTTGTTTTCAGGCGAATACTATGGCTACACCTTC. This encodes CASSLFSGEYYGYTF.

This rearrangement joins TRBV12-3 or TRBV12-4 to TRBJ2-3, with TRBD2 identical over 8 bases. The CDR3 has 15 residues. The junction had 7 bases not matched to a gene; V was cut back by 5 bases and J by 3 bases. CDR3 loop: CASSPRGGGTDTQYF. The CDR3 DNA follows: TGTGCCAGCAGTCCACGGGGGGGCGGGACAGATACGCAGTATTTT.

This sequence joins TRBV30 and TRBJ2-2; 7 bases agree with TRBD1. Germline loops: CDR1 GTSNPN, CDR2 SVGIG (reference sequence). Trimming removed 2 bases from V and 2 bases from J; junction bases left unmatched: 8. This CDR3 spans 16 amino acids. CDR3 amino acids: CAWSRGGPINTGELFF. The DNA of the CDR3 is TGTGCCTGGAGTAGAGGGGGCCCAATTAACACCGGGGAGCTGTTTTTT.

CDR3 residues: CASSRRQGENTEAFF. The DNA for the CDR3 is TGTGCCAGCAGTCGTCGACAGGGCGAGAACACTGAAGCTTTCTTT. The chain combines TRBV12-3 or TRBV12-4 with TRBJ1-1; 7 bases fit TRBD1. Trimming took 5 bases from V and 1 from J; bases not matched to a gene: 7. The CDR3 totals 15 residues.

The chain links TRBV2 to TRBJ2-5; 8 nucleotides agree with TRBD1. The CDR3 spans 16 residues. CDR1 is SNHLY, CDR2 FYNNEI, per germline. Trimming removed 7 bases from V and 3 bases from J; junction bases left unmatched: 13. DNA of the CDR3: TGTGCCAGCACCGACGTCGGACGGACAGGGAAAGAGACCCAGTACTTC. It encodes CASTDVGRTGKETQYF.

This clonotype has only one observation. The rearrangement links TRBV5-1 to TRBJ1-1; the D is unclear. The CDR3 runs to 14 residues. Trimming took 0 bases from V and 0 from J, leaving 6 bases between them. Germline V gene lookup returns CDR1 SGHRS and CDR2 YFSETQ. Here the CDR3 DNA reads TGCGCCAGCAGCTTGGCGGGGATGAACACTGAAGCTTTCTTT. This encodes CASSLAGMNTEAFF.

This chain uses TRBV21-1 with TRBJ2-2; the table assigns TRBD1, which was not confirmed against the DNA. TRBV21-1 is assigned pseudogene status. The CDR3 spans 14 residues. The CDR3 reads CARDRRGPSGELFF. In DNA, the CDR3 is TGTGCCAGGGATCGGAGGGGGCCATCCGGGGAGCTGTTTTTT.

This chain joins TRBV20-1 and TRBJ2-5; 9 bases line up with TRBD2. The CDR3 runs to 17 residues. V lost 0 bases, J lost 0 bases, and 8 bases stayed unmatched. Germline V gives CDR1 DFQATT, CDR2 SNEGSKA (reference sequence). CDR3 nucleotide sequence: TGCAGTGCTAGAGACTTAGCTAGCGGGGTGTACCAAGAGACCCAGTACTTC. It is translated as CSARDLASGVYQETQYF.

The chain recombines TRBV12-3 or TRBV12-4 with TRBJ2-6; a weak D match, TRBD2 (7 bases). V lost 6 bases, J lost 1 base, and 16 bases lay in between. The CDR3 spans 17 residues. The CDR3: CASSPGAGASGANVLTF. CDR3 nucleotide sequence: TGTGCCAGCAGCCCCGGGGCGGGGGCGTCTGGGGCCAACGTCCTGACTTTC.

This sequence joins TRBV15 and TRBJ2-7, with TRBD1 matching 7 bases. The length of the CDR3 is 17 residues. Germline V CDR1 and CDR2: LNHNV, YYDKDF (reference sequence). J lost 0 bases, V lost 0 bases, and 8 bases had no gene match. The CDR3 DNA reads as TGTGCCACCAGCAGAGACCCACCGGGACAGAGCTCCTACGAGCAGTACTTC. This translates into CATSRDPPGQSSYEQYF.

The V gene is TRBV7-9, the J gene TRBJ2-3; D uncertain. V was pared by 0 bases and J by 4 bases, with 14 bases between. There are 16 residues in the CDR3. CDR1 and CDR2 (germline): SEHNR, FQNEAQ (reference sequence). In DNA, the CDR3 is TGTGCCAGCAGCTTAGCTGGCAGCGCCAAGCCAGATACGCAGTATTTT. Its translation: CASSLAGSAKPDTQYF. The full variable domain, with the rest looked up from reference TRBV7-9 and TRBJ2-3, is DTGVSQNPRHKITKRGQNVTFRCDPISEHNRLYWYRQTLGQGPEFLTYFQNEAQLEKSRLLSDRFSAERPKGSFSTLEIQRTEQGDSAMYLCASSLAGSAKPDTQYFGPGTRLTVL.

The chain recombines TRBV11-2 with TRBJ2-7, with D possibly TRBD1 on 5 matching bases. Germline CDR1 SGHAT, CDR2 FQNNGV. CDR3 length: 13 amino acids. V lost 7 bases and J 3 bases, leaving 13 bases between the germline ends. CDR3 protein: CASTLGRDYEQYF. DNA for the CDR3: TGTGCCAGCACACTGGGCAGGGACTACGAGCAGTACTTC.

V gene TRBV23-1 combines with J gene TRBJ2-5, with D perhaps TRBD1 (5 bases). TRBV23-1 falls under the ORF class, with uncertain function. The CDR3 runs 14 residues. Trimming stripped 1 base from V and 5 bases from J, with 11 bases between. The CDR3, as DNA: TGCGCCAGCAGTCAATGGACATCCCATGAGACCCAGTACTTC. It yields the protein CASSQWTSHETQYF.

The J gene is TRBJ1-3, the V gene TRBV6-2 or TRBV6-3; 7 nucleotides align to TRBD1. The CDR3 loop spans 16 amino acids. Germline V gene data show CDR1 as MNHEY and CDR2 as SVGEGT. V was clipped by 2 bases and J by 3 bases; unmatched bases: 7. CDR3 nucleotide sequence: TGTGCCAGCAGTTACCGCGACAGGGCGATTGGAAACACCATATATTTT. The encoded protein is CASSYRDRAIGNTIYF.

V is TRBV4-3 and J is TRBJ1-1; tentatively, D is TRBD1 (6 bases). CDR1 is LGHNA and CDR2 is YSLEER in the germline V gene. The CDR3 has 18 amino acids. V was clipped by 1 base and J by 0 bases, with 18 bases between them. The CDR3 bases are TGCGCCAGCAGCCAAGTTTATCCCCCGGGGGCTCTGAACACTGAAGCTTTCTTT. This encodes CASSQVYPPGALNTEAFF.